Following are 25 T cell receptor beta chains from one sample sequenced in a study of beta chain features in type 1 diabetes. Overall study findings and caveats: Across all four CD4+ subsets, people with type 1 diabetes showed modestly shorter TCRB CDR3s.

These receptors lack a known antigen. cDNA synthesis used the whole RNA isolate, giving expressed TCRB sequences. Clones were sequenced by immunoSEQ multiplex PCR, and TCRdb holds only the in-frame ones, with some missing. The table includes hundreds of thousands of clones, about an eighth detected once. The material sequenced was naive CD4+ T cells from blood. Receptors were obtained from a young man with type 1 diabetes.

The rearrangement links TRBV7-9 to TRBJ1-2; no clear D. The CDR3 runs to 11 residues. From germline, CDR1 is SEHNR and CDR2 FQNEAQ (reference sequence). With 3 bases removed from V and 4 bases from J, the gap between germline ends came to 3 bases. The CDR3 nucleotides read TGTGCCAGCAGCTTCCTCTATGGCTACACCTTC. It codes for CASSFLYGYTF.

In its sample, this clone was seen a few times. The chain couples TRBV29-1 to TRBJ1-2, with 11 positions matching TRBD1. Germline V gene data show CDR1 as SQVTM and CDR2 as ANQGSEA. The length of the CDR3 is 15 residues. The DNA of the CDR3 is TGCAGTGACCTTTCCCGGACAGGGGGCGCCTCTGGCTACACCTTC. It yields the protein CSDLSRTGGASGYTF. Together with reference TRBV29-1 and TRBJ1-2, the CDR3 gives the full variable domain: SAVISQKPSRDICQRGTSLTIQCQVDSQVTMMFWYRQQPGQSLTLIATANQGSEATYESGFVIDKFPISRPNLTFSTLTVSNMSPEDSSIYLCSDLSRTGGASGYTFGSGTRLTVV.

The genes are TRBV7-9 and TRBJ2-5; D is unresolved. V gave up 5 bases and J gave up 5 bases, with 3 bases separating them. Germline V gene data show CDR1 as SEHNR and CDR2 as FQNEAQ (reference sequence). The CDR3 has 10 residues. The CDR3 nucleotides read TGTGCCAGCAGCGGGGAGACCCAGTACTTC. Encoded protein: CASSGETQYF.

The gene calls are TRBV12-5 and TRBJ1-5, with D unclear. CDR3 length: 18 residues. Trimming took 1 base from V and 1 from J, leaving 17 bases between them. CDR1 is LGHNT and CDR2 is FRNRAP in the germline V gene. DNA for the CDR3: TGTGCTAGTGGTTTGGGACCCCGTGCCGGGCGCAGCAATCAGCCCCAGCATTTT. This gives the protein CASGLGPRAGRSNQPQHF.

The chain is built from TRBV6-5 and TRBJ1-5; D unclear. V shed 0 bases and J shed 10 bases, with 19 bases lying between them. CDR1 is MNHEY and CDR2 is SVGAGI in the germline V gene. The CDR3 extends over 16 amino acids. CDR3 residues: CASSYSAWTAGVPQHF. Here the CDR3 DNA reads TGTGCCAGCAGTTACTCGGCTTGGACGGCTGGAGTACCCCAGCATTTT.

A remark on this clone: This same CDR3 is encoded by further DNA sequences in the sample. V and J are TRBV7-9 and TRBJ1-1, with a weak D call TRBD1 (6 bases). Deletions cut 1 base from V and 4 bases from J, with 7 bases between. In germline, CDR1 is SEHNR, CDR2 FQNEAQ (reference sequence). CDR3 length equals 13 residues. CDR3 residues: CASSLEGVTEAFF. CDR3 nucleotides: TGTGCCAGCAGCTTAGAGGGGGTCACTGAAGCTTTCTTT.

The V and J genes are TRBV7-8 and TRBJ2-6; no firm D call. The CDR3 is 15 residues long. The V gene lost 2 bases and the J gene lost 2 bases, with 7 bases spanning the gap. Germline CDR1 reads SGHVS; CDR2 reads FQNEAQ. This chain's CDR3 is CASSLMGAGANVLTF. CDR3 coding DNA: TGTGCCAGCAGCTTAATGGGTGCTGGGGCCAACGTCCTGACTTTC.

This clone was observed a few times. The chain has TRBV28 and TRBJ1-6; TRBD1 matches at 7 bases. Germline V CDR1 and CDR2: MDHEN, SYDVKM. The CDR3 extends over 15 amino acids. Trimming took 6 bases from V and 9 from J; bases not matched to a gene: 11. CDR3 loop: CASSPSDRVFSPLHF. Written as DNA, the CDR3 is TGTGCCAGCAGCCCTTCCGACAGGGTTTTTTCACCCCTCCACTTT.

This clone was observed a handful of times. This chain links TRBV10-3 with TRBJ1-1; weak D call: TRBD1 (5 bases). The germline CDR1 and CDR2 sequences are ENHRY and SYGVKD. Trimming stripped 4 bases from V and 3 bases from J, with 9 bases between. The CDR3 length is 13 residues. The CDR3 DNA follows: TGTGCCATCAGTGGGGACGCCGACACTGAAGCTTTCTTT. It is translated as CAISGDADTEAFF.

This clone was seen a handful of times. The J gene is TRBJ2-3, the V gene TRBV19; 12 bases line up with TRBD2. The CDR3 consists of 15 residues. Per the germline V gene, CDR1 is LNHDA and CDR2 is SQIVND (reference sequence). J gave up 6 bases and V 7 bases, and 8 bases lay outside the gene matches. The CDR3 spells CASTRLAGATDTQYF. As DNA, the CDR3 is TGTGCCAGTACCCGACTAGCGGGGGCCACGGATACGCAGTATTTT.

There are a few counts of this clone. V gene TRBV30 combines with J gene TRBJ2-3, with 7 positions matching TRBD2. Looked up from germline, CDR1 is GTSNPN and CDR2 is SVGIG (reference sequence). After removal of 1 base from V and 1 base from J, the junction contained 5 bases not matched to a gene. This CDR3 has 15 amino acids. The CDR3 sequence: CAWSEISGRTDTQYF. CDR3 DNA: TGTGCCTGGAGTGAAATTAGCGGGCGCACAGATACGCAGTATTTT.

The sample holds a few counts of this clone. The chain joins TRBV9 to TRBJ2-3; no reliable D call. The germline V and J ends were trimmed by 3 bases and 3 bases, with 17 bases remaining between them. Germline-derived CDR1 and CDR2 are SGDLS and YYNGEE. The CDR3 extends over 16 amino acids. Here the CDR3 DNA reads TGTGCCAGCAGCGGCACCTTCCTGGCTGGGACAGATACGCAGTATTTT. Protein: CASSGTFLAGTDTQYF.

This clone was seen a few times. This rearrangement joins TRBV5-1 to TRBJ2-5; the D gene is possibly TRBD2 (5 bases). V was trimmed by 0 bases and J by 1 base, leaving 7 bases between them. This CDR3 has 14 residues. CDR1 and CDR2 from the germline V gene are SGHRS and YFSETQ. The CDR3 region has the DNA TGCGCCAGCAGCTTGGAGGCGGGCCAAGAGACCCAGTACTTC. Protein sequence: CASSLEAGQETQYF.

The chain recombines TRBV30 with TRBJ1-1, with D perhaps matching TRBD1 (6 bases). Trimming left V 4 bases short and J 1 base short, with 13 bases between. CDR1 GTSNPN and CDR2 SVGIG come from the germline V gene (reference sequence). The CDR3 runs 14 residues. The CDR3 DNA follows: TGTGCCTGGAAGGGGGGTCCGCCGAACACTGAAGCTTTCTTT. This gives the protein CAWKGGPPNTEAFF.

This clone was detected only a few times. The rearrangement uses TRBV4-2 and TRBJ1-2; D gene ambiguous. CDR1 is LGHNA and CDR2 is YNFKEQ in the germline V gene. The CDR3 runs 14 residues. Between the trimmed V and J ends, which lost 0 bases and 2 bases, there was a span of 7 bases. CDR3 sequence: CASSQDGGNYGYTF. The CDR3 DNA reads TGTGCCAGCAGCCAAGATGGAGGGAACTATGGCTACACCTTC.

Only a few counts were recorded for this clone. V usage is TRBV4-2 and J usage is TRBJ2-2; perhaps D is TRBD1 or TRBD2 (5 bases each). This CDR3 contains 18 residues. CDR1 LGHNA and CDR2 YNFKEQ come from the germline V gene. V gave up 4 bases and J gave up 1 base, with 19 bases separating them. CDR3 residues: CASSPYLPSGQNTGELFF. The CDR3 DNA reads TGTGCCAGCAGCCCATACCTTCCCTCGGGGCAGAACACCGGGGAGCTGTTTTTT.

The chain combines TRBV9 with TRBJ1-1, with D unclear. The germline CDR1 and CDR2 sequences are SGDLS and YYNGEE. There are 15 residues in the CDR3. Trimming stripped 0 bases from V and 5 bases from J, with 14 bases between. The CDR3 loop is CASSVAGAFGTEAFF. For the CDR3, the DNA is TGTGCCAGCAGCGTAGCGGGAGCCTTCGGGACTGAAGCTTTCTTT.

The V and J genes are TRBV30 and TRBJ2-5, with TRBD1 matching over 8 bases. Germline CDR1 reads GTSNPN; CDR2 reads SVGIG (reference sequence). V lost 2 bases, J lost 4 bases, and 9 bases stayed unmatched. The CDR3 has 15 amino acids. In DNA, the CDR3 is TGTGCCTGGAGTCCAGACAGGGGCCTCGGAGAGACCCAGTACTTC. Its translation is CAWSPDRGLGETQYF.

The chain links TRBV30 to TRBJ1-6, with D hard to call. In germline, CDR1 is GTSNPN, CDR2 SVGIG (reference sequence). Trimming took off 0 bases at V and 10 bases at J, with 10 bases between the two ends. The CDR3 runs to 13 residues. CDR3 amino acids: CAWSVNEDSPLHF. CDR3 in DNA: TGTGCCTGGAGTGTCAATGAAGACTCACCCCTCCACTTT.

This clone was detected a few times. The CDR3 DNA reads as TGTGCCTGGGGCCGGGACAACACAGATACGCAGTATTTT. As protein: CAWGRDNTDTQYF. The chain couples TRBV30 to TRBJ2-3; D is perhaps TRBD1 (6 bases). The CDR3 sequence is 13 residues long. Germline CDR1 and CDR2: GTSNPN and SVGIG (reference sequence). Between the trimmed V and J ends, which lost 5 bases and 2 bases, there was a span of 11 bases.

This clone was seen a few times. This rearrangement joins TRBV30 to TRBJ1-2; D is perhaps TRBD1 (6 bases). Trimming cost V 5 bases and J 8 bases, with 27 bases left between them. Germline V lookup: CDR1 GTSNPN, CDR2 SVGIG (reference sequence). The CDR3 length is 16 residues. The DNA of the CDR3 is TGTGCCTGGCGCGGATCGACAGGATCTAGTATGCGAGGCTACACCTTC. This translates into CAWRGSTGSSMRGYTF.

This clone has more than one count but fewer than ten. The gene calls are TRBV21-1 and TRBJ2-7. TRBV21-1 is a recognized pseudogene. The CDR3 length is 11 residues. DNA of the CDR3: TGTGCCAGCCCCGGGCCCCACGAGCAGTACTTC. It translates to CASPGPHEQYF.

For the CDR3, the DNA is TGCAGCGTTCAGGACAGGGAAACTAATGAAAAACTGTTTTTT. As protein: CSVQDRETNEKLFF. V gene TRBV29-1 combines with J gene TRBJ1-4, with 8 bases identical to TRBD1. CDR1 and CDR2 (germline): SQVTM, ANQGSEA. CDR3 length: 14 residues. V was pared by 5 bases and J by 1 base, with 3 bases of the junction left unmatched.

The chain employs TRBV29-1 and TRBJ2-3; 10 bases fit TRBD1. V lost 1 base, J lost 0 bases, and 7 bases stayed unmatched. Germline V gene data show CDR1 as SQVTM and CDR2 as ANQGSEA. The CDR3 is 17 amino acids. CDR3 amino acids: CSVEARDRGFSTDTQYF. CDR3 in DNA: TGCAGCGTTGAAGCCCGGGACAGGGGATTTAGCACAGATACGCAGTATTTT.

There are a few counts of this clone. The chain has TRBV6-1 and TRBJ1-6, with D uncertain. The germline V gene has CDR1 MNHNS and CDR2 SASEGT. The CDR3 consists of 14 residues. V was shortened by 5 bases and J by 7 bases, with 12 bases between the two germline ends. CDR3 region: CASSFEGGNSPLHF. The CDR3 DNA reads TGTGCCAGCAGTTTCGAGGGAGGAAATTCACCCCTCCACTTT.